This T cell receptor (beta chain) was recovered during a study of T cell responses to AZD1222 COVID-19 vaccine. Overall study results and limits: The donor group comprised mostly white British people and more females; the analysis possibly underestimated clonal diversity. When two AZD1222 doses had been given, Spike-specific TCR breadth and depth rose. Regions 160-218 and 743-854 dominated among vaccine-associated CD4 TCRs spanning spike. All repertoire sampling was performed exclusively after the peak T cell response.

This CDR3 spans 16 amino acids. V lost 2 bases, J lost 2 bases, and 8 bases stayed unmatched. The germline V gene has CDR1 MGHRA and CDR2 YSYEKL. As for this clone: The antigen is unknown.

Profiled with immunoSEQ multiplex PCR; TCRdb holds only in-frame clones, not every one. The repertoire includes around 130,000 clones, 85% to 95% of them detected once, and around 7% sits in the top ten. This TCR was sampled from an adult in good health. The rearrangement uses TRBV4-1 and TRBJ2-5, with 7 bases aligning to TRBD2. This sample comprised peripheral blood, obtained on day 0 of AZD1222 vaccination. The CDR3 here is CASSQPSRTRQETQYF. The CDR3 bases are TGCGCCAGCAGCCAACCCAGTCGGACTAGGCAAGAGACCCAGTACTTC.